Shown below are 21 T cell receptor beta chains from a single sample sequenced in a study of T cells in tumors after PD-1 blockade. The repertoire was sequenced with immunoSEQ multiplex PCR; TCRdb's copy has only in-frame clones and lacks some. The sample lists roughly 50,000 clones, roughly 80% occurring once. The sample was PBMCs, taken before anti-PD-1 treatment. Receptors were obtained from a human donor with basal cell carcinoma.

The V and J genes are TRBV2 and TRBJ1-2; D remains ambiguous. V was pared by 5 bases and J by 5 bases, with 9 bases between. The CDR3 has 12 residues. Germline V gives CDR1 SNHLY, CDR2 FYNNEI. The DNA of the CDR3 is TGTGCCAGCAGTTTTGCGCCTTATGGCTACACCTTC. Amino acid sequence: CASSFAPYGYTF.

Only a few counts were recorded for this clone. CDR3 DNA: TGTGCCAGCAGCCGGGACAGGGGTGATCAGCCCCAGCATTTT. Translating it yields CASSRDRGDQPQHF. This chain joins TRBV2 and TRBJ1-5; TRBD1 matches 10 bases. Per germline, CDR1 SNHLY and CDR2 FYNNEI. Trimming took 6 bases from V and 5 from J; bases not matched to a gene: 4. This CDR3 is 14 amino acids long.

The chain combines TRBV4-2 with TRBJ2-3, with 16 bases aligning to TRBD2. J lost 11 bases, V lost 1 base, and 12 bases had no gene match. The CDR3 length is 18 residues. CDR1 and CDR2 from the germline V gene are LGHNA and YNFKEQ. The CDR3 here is CASSQVPGGTSGGAGQYF. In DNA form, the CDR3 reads TGTGCCAGCAGCCAAGTCCCGGGGGGGACTAGCGGGGGGGCAGGGCAGTATTTT.

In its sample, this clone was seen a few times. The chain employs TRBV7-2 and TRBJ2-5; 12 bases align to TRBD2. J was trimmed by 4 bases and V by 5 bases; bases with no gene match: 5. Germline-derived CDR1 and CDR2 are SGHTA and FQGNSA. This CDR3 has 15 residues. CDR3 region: CASSITSGGLETQYF. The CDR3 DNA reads TGTGCCAGCAGCATAACTAGCGGGGGGTTAGAGACCCAGTACTTC. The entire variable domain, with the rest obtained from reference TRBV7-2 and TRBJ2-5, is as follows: GAGVSQSPSNKVTEKGKDVELRCDPISGHTALYWYRQSLGQGLEFLIYFQGNSAPDKSGLPSDRFSAERTGGSVSTLTIQRTQQEDSAVYLCASSITSGGLETQYFGPGTRLLVL.

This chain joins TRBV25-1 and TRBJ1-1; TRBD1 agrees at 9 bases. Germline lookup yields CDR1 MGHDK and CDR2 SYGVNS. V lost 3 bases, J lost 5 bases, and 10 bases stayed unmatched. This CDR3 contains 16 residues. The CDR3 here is CASSENYGTGTTEAFF. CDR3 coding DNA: TGTGCCAGCAGTGAGAATTACGGGACAGGGACGACTGAAGCTTTCTTT.

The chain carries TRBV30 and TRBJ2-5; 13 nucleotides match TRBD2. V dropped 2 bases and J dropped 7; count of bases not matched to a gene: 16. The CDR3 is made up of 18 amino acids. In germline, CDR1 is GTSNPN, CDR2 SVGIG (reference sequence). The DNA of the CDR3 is TGTGCCTGGAGTTATGGACTAGCGGGGGTTTCAAGAGTAGGGACCCAGTACTTC. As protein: CAWSYGLAGVSRVGTQYF.

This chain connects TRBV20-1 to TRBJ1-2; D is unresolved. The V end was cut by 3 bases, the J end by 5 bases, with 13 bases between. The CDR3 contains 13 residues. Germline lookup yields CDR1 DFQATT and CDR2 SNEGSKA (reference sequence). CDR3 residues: CSASPQTGYGYTF. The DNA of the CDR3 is TGCAGTGCTAGTCCCCAAACGGGGTATGGCTACACCTTC.

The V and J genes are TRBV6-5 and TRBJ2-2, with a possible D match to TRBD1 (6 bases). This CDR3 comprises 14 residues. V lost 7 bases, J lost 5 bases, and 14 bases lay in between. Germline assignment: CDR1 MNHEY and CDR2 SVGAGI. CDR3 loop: CASIAGASTGELFF. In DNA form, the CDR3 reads TGTGCCAGCATCGCAGGGGCGAGTACCGGGGAGCTGTTTTTT.

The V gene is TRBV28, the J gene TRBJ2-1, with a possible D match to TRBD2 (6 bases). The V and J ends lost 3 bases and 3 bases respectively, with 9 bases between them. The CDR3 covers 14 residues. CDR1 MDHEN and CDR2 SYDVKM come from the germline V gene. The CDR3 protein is CASSFPGGYNEQFF. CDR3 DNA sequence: TGTGCCAGCAGTTTTCCCGGGGGCTACAATGAGCAGTTCTTC.

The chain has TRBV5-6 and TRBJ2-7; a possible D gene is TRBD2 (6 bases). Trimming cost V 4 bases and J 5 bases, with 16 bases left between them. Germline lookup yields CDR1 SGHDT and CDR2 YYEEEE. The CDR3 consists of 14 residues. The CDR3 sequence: CASSPTTSHDEQYF. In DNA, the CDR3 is TGTGCCAGCAGCCCAACGACTAGTCATGACGAGCAGTACTTC.

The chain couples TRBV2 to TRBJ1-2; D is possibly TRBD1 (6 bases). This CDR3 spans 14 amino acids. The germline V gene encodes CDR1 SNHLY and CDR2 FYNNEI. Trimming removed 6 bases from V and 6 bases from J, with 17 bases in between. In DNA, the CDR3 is TGTGCCAGCAGCTCCGGGACAACGAACCATGGCTACACCTTC. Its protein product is CASSSGTTNHGYTF.

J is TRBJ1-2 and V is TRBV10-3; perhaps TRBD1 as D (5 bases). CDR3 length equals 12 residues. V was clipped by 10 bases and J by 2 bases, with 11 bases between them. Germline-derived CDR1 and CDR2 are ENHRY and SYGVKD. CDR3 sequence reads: CATGGGNYGYTF. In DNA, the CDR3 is TGTGCCACCGGTGGGGGGAACTATGGCTACACCTTC.

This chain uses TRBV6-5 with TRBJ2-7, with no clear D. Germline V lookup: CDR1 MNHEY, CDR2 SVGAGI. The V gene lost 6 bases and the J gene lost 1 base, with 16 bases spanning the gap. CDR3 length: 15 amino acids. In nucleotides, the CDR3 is TGTGCCAGCAGGTTTATCAGAGTCGGGTCCTACGAGCAGTACTTC. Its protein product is CASRFIRVGSYEQYF.

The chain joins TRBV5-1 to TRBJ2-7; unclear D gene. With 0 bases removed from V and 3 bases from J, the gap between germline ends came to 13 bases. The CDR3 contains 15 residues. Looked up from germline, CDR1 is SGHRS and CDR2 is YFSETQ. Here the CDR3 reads CASSLGLGSSYEQYF. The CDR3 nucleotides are TGCGCCAGCAGCTTGGGCCTGGGATCCAGCTACGAGCAGTACTTC.

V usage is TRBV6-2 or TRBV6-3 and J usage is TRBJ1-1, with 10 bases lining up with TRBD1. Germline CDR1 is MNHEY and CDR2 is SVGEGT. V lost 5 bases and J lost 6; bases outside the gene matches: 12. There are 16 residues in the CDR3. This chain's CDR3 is CASSPDRGLSIAEAFF. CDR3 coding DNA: TGTGCCAGCAGTCCGGACAGGGGGTTGTCAATTGCTGAAGCTTTCTTT.

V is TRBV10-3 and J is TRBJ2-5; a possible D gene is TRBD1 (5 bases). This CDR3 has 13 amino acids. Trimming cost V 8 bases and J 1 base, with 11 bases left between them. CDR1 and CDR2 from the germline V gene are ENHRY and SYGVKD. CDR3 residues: CAIRQQLQETQYF. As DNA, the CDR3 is TGTGCCATCCGACAGCAACTCCAAGAGACCCAGTACTTC.

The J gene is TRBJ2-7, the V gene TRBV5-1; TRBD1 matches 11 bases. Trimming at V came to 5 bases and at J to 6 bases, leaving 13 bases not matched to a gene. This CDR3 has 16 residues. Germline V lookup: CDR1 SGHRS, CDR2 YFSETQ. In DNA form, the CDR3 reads TGCGCCAGCAGTCTACTATCCGGGACAGGGGGAGGCGAGCAGTACTTC. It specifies CASSLLSGTGGGEQYF.

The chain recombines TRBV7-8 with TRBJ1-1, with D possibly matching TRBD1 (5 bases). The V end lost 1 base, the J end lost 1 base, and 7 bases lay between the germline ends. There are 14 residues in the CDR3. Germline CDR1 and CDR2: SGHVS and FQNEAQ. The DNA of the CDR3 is TGTGCCAGCAGCTTAGGTGGGGCGAACACTGAAGCTTTCTTT. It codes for CASSLGGANTEAFF.

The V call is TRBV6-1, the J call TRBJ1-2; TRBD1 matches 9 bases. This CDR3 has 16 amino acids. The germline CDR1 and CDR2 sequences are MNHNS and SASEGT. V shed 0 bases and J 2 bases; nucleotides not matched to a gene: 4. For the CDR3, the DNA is TGTGCCAGCAGTGAAGCGCCGACAGGGGGAAACTATGGCTACACCTTC. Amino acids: CASSEAPTGGNYGYTF.

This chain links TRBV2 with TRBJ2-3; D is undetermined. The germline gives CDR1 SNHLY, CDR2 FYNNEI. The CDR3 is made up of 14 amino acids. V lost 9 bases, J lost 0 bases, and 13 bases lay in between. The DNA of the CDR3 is TGTGCCAGTCTCAGTACTACTAGCACAGATACGCAGTATTTT. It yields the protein CASLSTTSTDTQYF.

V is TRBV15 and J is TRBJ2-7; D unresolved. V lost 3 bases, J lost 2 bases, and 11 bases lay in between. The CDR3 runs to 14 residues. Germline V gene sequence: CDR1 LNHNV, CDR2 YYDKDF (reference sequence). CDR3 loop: CATSSTNNPYEQYF. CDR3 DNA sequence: TGTGCCACCAGCAGTACGAACAATCCCTACGAGCAGTACTTC.